This TCR beta chain was recorded in a study of Graves' ophthalmopathy and Graves' hyperthyroidism. Study results and caveats: Most expanded thyroid clonotypes above 0.001 frequency also appeared in blood.

Amplified TCR beta CDR3 regions were obtained using RNA transcripts as template. Amplification began with first-round RT-PCR using HTBI primers, then second-round multiplex PCR was performed. TCRdb independently ran MiXCR on the multiplex PCR reads; one entry per CDR3 protein. The table lists about 480,000 distinct CDR3 sequences, roughly 14% of them singletons. V gave up 4 bases and J gave up 6 bases, with 13 bases separating them. The CDR3 is 14 amino acids. From germline, CDR1 is SEHNR and CDR2 FQNEAQ (reference sequence). This clonotype showed up just a few times. Its antigen remains unknown. The origin of this receptor is a woman in her twenties or thirties with Graves' ophthalmopathy. Sequenced sample: blood. The chain couples TRBV7-9 to TRBJ1-3, with D unresolved. The CDR3 DNA is TGTGCCAGCAGCTCCCCTGTAATCCTAAACACCATATATTTT. Translation: CASSSPVILNTIYF.